This TCR beta chain was found in a study of spatial heterogeneity in lung cancer. This clonotype showed up just a few times. This CDR3 has 14 amino acids. The V gene's germline CDR1 is LNHDA and CDR2 SQIVND (reference sequence). After removal of 6 bases from V and 3 bases from J, the junction contained 4 bases not matched to a gene. The time point is: sample taken at primary tumor resection. Whole RNA, isolated from tumor, nontumor lung or frozen PBMC, was sequenced without prior sorting. The donors, 70 or so patients with untreated early-stage non-small cell lung cancer, provided the samples. TCRdb called the 5' RACE reads again in MiXCR, with one record for every CDR3 protein. The sample includes tens of thousands of distinct CDR3 sequences, approximately 20% seen only once; the top ten take around 5.9%.

The chain joins TRBV19 to TRBJ2-3, with 9 bases matching TRBD1. The receptor was derived from a male donor with early-stage non-small cell lung cancer. The sample consisted of PBMCs, taken at surgery. CDR3 amino acids: CASSGTGLTDTQYF. CDR3 DNA sequence: TGTGCCAGTAGCGGGACAGGGCTGACAGATACGCAGTATTTT.